Reported below is one TCR beta chain. The sample belongs to a study of blood T cell repertoires in COVID-19. Study-level background: Collection of acute and convalescent COVID-19 samples took place in the United States, Italy and Spain. T cells, B-cell-depleted T cells, or PBMCs provided the cDNA or gDNA that served as material.

The CDR3 totals 13 residues. Germline lookup yields CDR1 MNHNY and CDR2 SVGAGI (reference sequence). V lost 6 bases, J lost 0 bases, and 6 bases lay in between. Authors' data handling: Estimation of nucleated cell counts relied on the amplification of reference gene primers. TCRdb's copy holds only in-frame clones and misses some; the assay was immunoSEQ multiplex PCR. Clone size and V and J calls were adopted from that table, with D and trimming inferred from the DNA. The table lists some 170,000 clones, about 86% of them singletons. This sequence joins TRBV6-6 and TRBJ1-5; no clear D gene. This receptor was identified in a woman of 80 years or more with acute or convalescent COVID-19. Specimen: peripheral blood. CDR3 protein: CASSPFSNQPQHF. The DNA of the CDR3 is TGTGCCAGCAGCCCATTTAGCAATCAGCCCCAGCATTTT.